These 17 T cell receptor beta chains were all obtained from the same sample, sequenced in a study of blood T cell repertoires in COVID-19. Libraries were prepared by immunoSEQ multiplex PCR; TCRdb keeps only in-frame clonotypes and omits some of them. The sample holds approximately 110,000 clones, around 85% seen once. The material sequenced was peripheral blood. The receptors stem from a man between 65 and 85 years old with active or convalescent COVID-19.

The rearrangement joins TRBV5-4 to TRBJ2-3; 14 nucleotides agree with TRBD2. Germline CDR1 SGHNT, CDR2 YYREEE (reference sequence). The CDR3 has 15 amino acids. The V gene end was trimmed by 5 bases and the J gene end by 5 bases; junction bases not matched to a gene: 4. The chain's CDR3 is CASRPGTSGGDTQYF. The CDR3, as DNA: TGTGCCAGCAGGCCCGGGACTAGCGGGGGAGATACGCAGTATTTT.

This clone was counted a single time. The chain uses TRBV2 and TRBJ1-5; D gene uncertain. Germline CDR1 SNHLY, CDR2 FYNNEI. Deletions cut 8 bases from V and 0 bases from J, with 5 bases between. CDR3 length equals 12 residues. The CDR3 region has the DNA TGTGCCAGCGGAGCTAGCAATCAGCCCCAGCATTTT. It encodes CASGASNQPQHF.

This chain joins TRBV6-5 and TRBJ1-5; 7 bases are a match to TRBD1. V lost 6 bases and J lost 0; bases outside the gene matches: 5. The CDR3 sequence is 15 residues long. CDR1 and CDR2 from the germline V gene are MNHEY and SVGAGI. CDR3 nucleotides: TGTGCCAGCAGCCCCACAGGGGCTAGCAATCAGCCCCAGCATTTT. Amino acids: CASSPTGASNQPQHF.

The V gene is TRBV19, the J gene TRBJ1-5; no firm D call. V dropped 5 bases and J dropped 0 bases, with 14 bases sitting between them. Germline assignment: CDR1 LNHDA and CDR2 SQIVND (reference sequence). The CDR3 extends over 16 amino acids. The CDR3 coding sequence is TGTGCCAGTAGTCCCTACCCGCGAGTTAGCAATCAGCCCCAGCATTTT. Residues: CASSPYPRVSNQPQHF.

The chain recombines TRBV9 with TRBJ1-5; 8 bases agree with TRBD1. V gave up 4 bases and J gave up 6 bases; unmatched junction bases: 6. The V gene's germline CDR1 is SGDLS and CDR2 YYNGEE. CDR3 length equals 14 residues. The CDR3 protein is CASSPTGGAQPQHF. CDR3 DNA sequence: TGTGCCAGCAGCCCCACAGGGGGTGCTCAGCCCCAGCATTTT.

The chain joins TRBV27 to TRBJ1-2, with unresolved D. Germline CDR1 reads MNHEY; CDR2 reads SMNVEV (reference sequence). Trimming left V 3 bases short and J 4 bases short, with 15 bases between. This CDR3 is built from 15 residues. The DNA for the CDR3 is TGTGCCAGCAGTTTGGGGAGGCTTAGCCTCTATGGCTACACCTTC. Translated: CASSLGRLSLYGYTF.

This clone was seen a few times. The CDR3 loop reads CASSLADSLFNEKLFF. The CDR3, as DNA: TGTGCCAGCAGTTTAGCGGACAGCTTATTTAATGAAAAACTGTTTTTT. This chain joins TRBV28 and TRBJ1-4, with a possible D match to TRBD1 (6 bases). Germline CDR1 MDHEN, CDR2 SYDVKM. Trimming removed 2 bases at V and 4 bases at J, with 14 bases between. The CDR3 totals 16 residues.

This clone was recorded only once. V and J are TRBV5-1 and TRBJ2-3; TRBD1 is a possible D gene (5 bases). CDR1 is SGHRS, CDR2 YFSETQ, per germline. Deletions cut 0 bases from V and 2 bases from J, with 10 bases between. The CDR3 runs 15 residues. This CDR3 reads CASSLGAGNTDTQYF. The CDR3 nucleotides are TGCGCCAGCAGCTTGGGGGCAGGGAACACAGATACGCAGTATTTT. Combining the CDR3 with reference TRBV5-1 and TRBJ2-3 gives the whole variable domain KAGVTQTPRYLIKTRGQQVTLSCSPISGHRSVSWYQQTPGQGLQFLFEYFSETQRNKGNFPGRFSGRQFSNSRSEMNVSTLELGDSALYLCASSLGAGNTDTQYFGPGTRLTVL.

The V gene is TRBV30, the J gene TRBJ1-2; 9 nucleotides agree with TRBD1. The germline gives CDR1 GTSNPN, CDR2 SVGIG (reference sequence). This CDR3 has 13 residues. The V gene end was trimmed by 3 bases and the J gene end by 6 bases; junction bases not matched to a gene: 5. This CDR3 reads CAWRRGTGNGYTF. CDR3 DNA sequence: TGTGCCTGGAGACGAGGGACAGGGAATGGCTACACCTTC.

V is TRBV5-1 and J is TRBJ1-5; TRBD1 might be the D (5 bases). With 4 bases removed from V and 7 bases from J, the gap between germline ends came to 18 bases. Germline V CDR1 and CDR2: SGHRS, YFSETQ. The length of the CDR3 is 15 residues. CDR3 coding DNA: TGCGCCAGCAGCCCGGAGGGAGGGGAATTACAGCCCCAGCATTTT. As protein: CASSPEGGELQPQHF.

The genes are TRBV27 and TRBJ1-1, with 8 bases fitting TRBD1. CDR3 length: 15 amino acids. Trimming took 3 bases from V and 3 from J; bases not matched to a gene: 6. Per germline, CDR1 MNHEY and CDR2 SMNVEV (reference sequence). DNA for the CDR3: TGTGCCAGCAGTTTTCAGGGGGCGGACTACACTGAAGCTTTCTTT. Translated: CASSFQGADYTEAFF.

The gene calls are TRBV7-6 and TRBJ1-2, with TRBD1 matching over 11 bases. The CDR3 consists of 13 residues. The germline V gene has CDR1 SGHVS and CDR2 FNYEAQ. J lost 7 bases, V lost 9 bases, and 7 bases had no gene match. The CDR3 loop is CARPGTGGRGYTF. Written as DNA, the CDR3 is TGTGCCAGACCCGGGACAGGGGGTCGTGGCTACACCTTC. Variable domain in full (rest from reference TRBV7-6 and TRBJ1-2): GAGVSQSPRYKVTKRGQDVALRCDPISGHVSLYWYRQALGQGPEFLTYFNYEAQQDKSGLPNDRFSAERPEGSISTLTIQRTEQRDSAMYRCARPGTGGRGYTFGSGTRLTVV.

The V and J genes are TRBV5-1 and TRBJ1-2; no reliable D call. Germline loops: CDR1 SGHRS, CDR2 YFSETQ. V was cut by 2 bases and J by 7 bases, with 9 bases left in between. This CDR3 region has 12 residues. CDR3 nucleotide sequence: TGCGCCAGCAGCTTAACTTCGGGTGGCTACACCTTC. This codes for CASSLTSGGYTF.

The J gene is TRBJ2-7, the V gene TRBV5-1; perhaps TRBD1 as D (5 bases). The CDR3 consists of 14 residues. V lost 2 bases, J lost 4 bases, and 13 bases lay in between. Germline CDR1 reads SGHRS; CDR2 reads YFSETQ. The CDR3 coding sequence is TGCGCCAGCAGCTTTCGGCAGGGCAGGTACGAGCAGTACTTC. It codes for CASSFRQGRYEQYF.

On this clone: The same CDR3 arises from other DNA sequences in this sample as well. The V call is TRBV12-3 or TRBV12-4, the J call TRBJ1-2; D unclear. The CDR3 is 12 amino acids. V gave up 4 bases and J gave up 1 base, with 4 bases separating them. CDR3 nucleotides: TGTGCCAGCAGTTACAGTAACTATGGCTACACCTTC. Translation gives CASSYSNYGYTF.

The J gene is TRBJ1-2, the V gene TRBV5-1, with a tentative D call TRBD1 (5 bases). From germline, CDR1 is SGHRS and CDR2 YFSETQ. Trimming removed 4 bases from V and 8 bases from J, with 15 bases in between. The CDR3 is 13 residues long. CDR3 DNA sequence: TGCGCCAGCAGCGTATCAGGGCGGAGCGGCTACACCTTC. Encoded protein: CASSVSGRSGYTF.

The chain carries TRBV11-3 and TRBJ2-7, with D maybe TRBD2 (6 bases). Germline V gives CDR1 SGHNT, CDR2 YENEEA. There are 14 residues in the CDR3. The V and J ends lost 5 bases and 4 bases respectively, with 15 bases between them. CDR3 coding DNA: TGTGCCAGCAGCCCTAGTGCGGGGCATTACGAGCAGTACTTC. It specifies CASSPSAGHYEQYF.